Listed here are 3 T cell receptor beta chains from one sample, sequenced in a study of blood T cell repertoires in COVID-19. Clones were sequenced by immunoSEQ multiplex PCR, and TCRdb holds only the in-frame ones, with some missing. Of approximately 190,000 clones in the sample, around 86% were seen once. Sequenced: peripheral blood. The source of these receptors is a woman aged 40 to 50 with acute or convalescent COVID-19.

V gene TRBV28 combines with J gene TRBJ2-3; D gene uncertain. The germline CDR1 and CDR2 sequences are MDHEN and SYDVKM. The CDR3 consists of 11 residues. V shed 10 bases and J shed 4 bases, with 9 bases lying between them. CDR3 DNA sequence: TGTGCCATTACAAACCCAGATACGCAGTATTTT. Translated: CAITNPDTQYF.

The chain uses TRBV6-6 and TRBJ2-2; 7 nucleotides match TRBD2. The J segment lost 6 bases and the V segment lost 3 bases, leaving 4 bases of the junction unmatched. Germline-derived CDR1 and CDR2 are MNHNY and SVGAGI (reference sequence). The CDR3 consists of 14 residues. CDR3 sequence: CASSYGGSAGELFF. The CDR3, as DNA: TGTGCCAGCAGTTATGGCGGGAGCGCCGGGGAGCTGTTTTTT.

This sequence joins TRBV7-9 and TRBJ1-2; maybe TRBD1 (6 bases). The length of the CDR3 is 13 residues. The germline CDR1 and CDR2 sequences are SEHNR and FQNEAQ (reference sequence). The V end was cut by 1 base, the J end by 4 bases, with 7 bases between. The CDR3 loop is CASSLVGAYGYTF. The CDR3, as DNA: TGTGCCAGCAGCTTAGTGGGGGCCTATGGCTACACCTTC. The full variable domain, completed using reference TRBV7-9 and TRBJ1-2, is DTGVSQNPRHKITKRGQNVTFRCDPISEHNRLYWYRQTLGQGPEFLTYFQNEAQLEKSRLLSDRFSAERPKGSFSTLEIQRTEQGDSAMYLCASSLVGAYGYTFGSGTRLTVV.